This TCR beta chain stems from a study of T cell responses to AZD1222 COVID-19 vaccine. Study results and caveats: Most donors were white British and more were female, and clonal diversity was possibly underestimated. Spike-wide vaccine-associated CD4 TCRs dominated at 160-218 and 743-854. Sampling captured repertoires only after the peak T cell response. Of the AZD1222 recipients, only five to seven were seropositive at baseline.

Germline V CDR1 and CDR2: SGHNT, YENEEA. This CDR3 has 14 residues. The V gene lost 4 bases and the J gene lost 0 bases, with 7 bases spanning the gap. TCRdb's table, derived via immunoSEQ multiplex PCR, lists solely in-frame clones and lacks some. Here the sample spans some 120,000 clones, around 90% being singletons. As to this clone: Antigen: not known.

This receptor was obtained from an adult who received the MenACWY meningococcal vaccine as a control. Source: peripheral blood, taken 28 days after the second dose of the MenACWY control vaccine. This chain joins TRBV11-3 and TRBJ2-1; D is ambiguous. For the CDR3, the DNA is TGTGCCAGCAGCTCAGGTAGCTCCTACAATGAGCAGTTCTTC. It encodes CASSSGSSYNEQFF.